This T cell receptor beta chain is drawn from a study of blood T cells in healthy people across ages. The use of a sample-barcoded 5' primer and a J-beta primer mix characterized a second PCR of 7 to 11 cycles. Using its own MiXCR run on the 5' RACE reads, TCRdb lists one record per CDR3 protein. The sample carries roughly 1.5 million distinct CDR3 sequences, approximately 39% recorded once. This CDR3 is built from 18 residues. The ends lost 5 bases at V and 6 bases at J; junction bases unmatched: 16. Per the germline V gene, CDR1 is SGHTA and CDR2 is FQGNSA. This clonotype was seen only a few times. The V and J genes are TRBV7-2 and TRBJ2-1; TRBD1 matches 10 bases. The sample was blood. The clonotype was recovered from a woman between 18 and 29 years old in good health. The CDR3 protein is CASSPYIVRDRGFNEQFF. CDR3 nucleotide sequence: TGTGCCAGCAGCCCATATATAGTGCGGGACAGGGGTTTCAATGAGCAGTTCTTC.